The 2 T cell receptor beta chains given below trace back to one sample, sequenced in a study of blood T cells in healthy people across ages. Combining a sample-barcoded 5' primer with a J-beta primer mix, a second PCR ran for roughly 7 to 11 cycles. TCRdb re-called the 5' RACE reads with MiXCR, one entry per CDR3 protein. The sample has about 1.1 million distinct CDR3 sequences, approximately 38% seen once. Source material: blood. All receptors derive from a man between 18 and 29 years old in good health.

This clonotype was observed a single time. The chain couples TRBV24-1 to TRBJ2-5; 12 bases line up with TRBD2. This CDR3 comprises 17 residues. The ends lost 4 bases at V and 11 bases at J; junction bases unmatched: 16. CDR1 and CDR2 from the germline V gene are KGHDR and SFDVKD. The CDR3 nucleotides read TGTGCCACCAGTGACTCTACTGGACTAGCGGGGTCCAATGAGCAGTACTTC. It is translated as CATSDSTGLAGSNEQYF.

This chain joins TRBV6-2 or TRBV6-3 and TRBJ1-4, with 7 bases that match TRBD1. V lost 2 bases and J lost 0; bases outside the gene matches: 15. The V gene's germline CDR1 is MNHEY and CDR2 SVGEGT. CDR3 length: 20 residues. This CDR3 is CASSYRINDRVDATNEKLFF. In DNA, the CDR3 is TGTGCCAGCAGTTACCGTATTAACGACAGGGTTGATGCAACTAATGAAAAACTGTTTTTT.